This TCR beta chain was captured in a study of blood T cell repertoires in COVID-19. Across the whole study: COVID-19 samples collected from the United States, Italy and Spain covered acute and convalescent phases.

In the authors' workflow: Using reference gene primer amplification, nucleated cell counts were estimated. Only in-frame clones appear in the TCRdb table, and some are missing; sequencing was by immunoSEQ multiplex PCR. The V and J calls and clone size are taken from that table; D and trimming were inferred from the DNA. This sample carries roughly 100,000 clones, about 80% of them seen once, and the ten largest clones take 26%. V trimming: 4 bases; J trimming: 9 bases; junction bases outside the gene matches: 12. The germline V gene has CDR1 LGHDT and CDR2 YNNKEL (reference sequence). The CDR3 length is 16 residues.

The chain links TRBV3-1 (or the pseudogene TRBV3-2) to TRBJ2-1, with TRBD2 matching 10 bases. The origin of this receptor is a man aged 55-75 years with acute or convalescent COVID-19. The sample taken for sequencing was peripheral blood. CDR3 nucleotides: TGTGCCAGCAGCCGAAACACCGGGACTAGCGCGGGTGAGCAGTTCTTC. This encodes CASSRNTGTSAGEQFF.